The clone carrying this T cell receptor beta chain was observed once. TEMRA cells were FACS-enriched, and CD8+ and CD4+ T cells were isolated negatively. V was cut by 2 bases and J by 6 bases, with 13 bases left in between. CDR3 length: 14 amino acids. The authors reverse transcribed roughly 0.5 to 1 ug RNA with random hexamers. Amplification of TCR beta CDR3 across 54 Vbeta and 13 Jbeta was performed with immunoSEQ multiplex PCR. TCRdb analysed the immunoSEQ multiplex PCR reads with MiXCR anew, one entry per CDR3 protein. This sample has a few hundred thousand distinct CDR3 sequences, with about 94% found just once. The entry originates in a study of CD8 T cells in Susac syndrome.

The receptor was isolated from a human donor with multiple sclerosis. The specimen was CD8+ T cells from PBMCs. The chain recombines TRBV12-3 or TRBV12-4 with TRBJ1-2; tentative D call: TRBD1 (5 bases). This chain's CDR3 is CASSLNRHSNGYTF. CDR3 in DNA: TGTGCCAGCAGTTTAAACAGGCATTCCAATGGCTACACCTTC.